The present T cell receptor beta chain was sequenced within a study of CXCR3-negative and CXCR3-positive naive CD8 T cells. Study-level results: Fresh PBMCs went into most assays, and CXCR3 expression partly declined after cryopreservation. The TRB CDR3s that CXCR3-positive naive cells carried were more hydrophobic than those of CXCR3-negative naive cells.

The CDR3 length is 14 residues. CDR1 and CDR2 (germline): SEHNR, FQNEAQ (reference sequence). With about 300,000 cells each, the CD8+ T cell subsets were individually sorted in triplicate. Points on this clonotype: Its antigen is undetermined.

The authors made the TRB cDNA libraries by 5' RACE using UMI labels. TCRdb re-called the 5' RACE reads and catalogs CDR3 proteins one per entry, DNA excluded. The sample table sets out around 120,000 distinct CDR3 sequences. The TCR sequence derives from a human donor in good health. Some clones in this sample may be carry-over from other donors' samples. Sequenced sample: naive CXCR3+ CD8+ T cells from blood. The subset was: CD45RO-CCR7+CD27+CD95- naive CD8+ T cells expressing CXCR3 (TNR3+). The V gene is TRBV7-9, the J gene TRBJ2-3. The CDR3 sequence: CASSSALVTDTQYF.